The 7 T cell receptor beta chains in this list originate from one sample, sequenced in a study of T cells expressing NK-cell markers (dated by TCRdb to about 2020). The library was prepared using 5' RACE. The sequencing machine was an Illumina HiSeq 2000. TCRdb reprocessed the reads, and each CDR3 protein sequence is entered once, without DNA. The sample's table lists a count of 500,000 to 700,000 distinct CDR3 sequences. The ten top clones hold approximately 3.6% of the sample. Sequencing was done on a sample of blood T cells: a sorted CD56 or NKG2C T cell subset, CD4+ or CD8+ T cells, or bulk PBMC T cells (not recorded which). The receptors were sampled from a man in his late teens or twenties in good health. Donor details come from another sample of the same person, matched by shared clones.

The chain recombines TRBV7-6 with TRBJ2-2. Germline-derived CDR1 and CDR2 are SGHVS and FNYEAQ. The CDR3 is 13 amino acids. CDR3 region: CASSLEVSGELFF.

The rearrangement links TRBV3-1 to TRBJ1-1; TCRdb reports TRBD1, a call that lacks DNA to check it against. The CDR3 length is 15 residues. The germline V gene has CDR1 LGHDT and CDR2 YNNKEL (reference sequence). Here the CDR3 reads CASSHAGTGYTEAFF.

The rearrangement joins TRBV10-3 to TRBJ2-3; TCRdb reports TRBD1, a call that lacks DNA to check it against. Germline CDR1 ENHRY, CDR2 SYGVKD. The CDR3 covers 14 residues. CDR3: CAIREDSSTDTQYF.

The chain is built from TRBV9 and TRBJ2-7; the TRBD2 assignment by TCRdb is unverifiable without DNA. Germline lookup yields CDR1 SGDLS and CDR2 YYNGEE. CDR3 length: 16 residues. CDR3 loop: CASSATSGSYVNEQYF.

The V call is TRBV4-1, the J call TRBJ2-1; without DNA, the TCRdb call of TRBD2 cannot be checked. CDR1 is MGHRA and CDR2 is YSYEKL in the germline V gene. CDR3 length: 15 amino acids. The CDR3 protein is CASSQLAGVGNEQFF.

The chain combines TRBV20-1 with TRBJ2-7; TCRdb outputs TRBD2, but without DNA this stays unchecked. CDR3 length: 14 residues. The V gene's germline CDR1 is DFQATT and CDR2 SNEGSKA (reference sequence). The CDR3 loop reads CSARRQREGYEQYF.

The chain uses TRBV12-3 or TRBV12-4 and TRBJ2-7; the D call of TRBD2 rests on TCRdb alone, since no DNA is present to check it. The CDR3 is made up of 15 amino acids. The CDR3: CASSLASGLAGEQYF.